The rows below give T cell receptor beta chains drawn from one sample of a study of response to subunit inactivated influenza vaccine. From the RT-PCR reads, TCRdb called clonotypes with MiXCR, one entry per CDR3 protein. The sample yields 200,000 to 250,000 distinct CDR3 sequences, less than 15% seen once. The sample consisted of non-naive T cells sorted from PBMCs, taken 14 to 15 days before vaccination. The source is a man in his forties or fifties who received an inactivated influenza vaccine. Each CDR3 is given with its conserved first and last residue. Each record gives: D gene, J gene, clone size, V gene, CDR3 protein, CDR3 DNA. D genes are given only for firm matches. The listing skips clone size in some rows; elsewhere it reads once, few, many or a size class.

TRBD1 TRBJ2-6 NA TRBV20-1 CSARVGTGGSLAIYSGANVLTF TGCAGTGCTAGAGTGGGGACAGGGGGCTCCTTGGCTATTTACTCTGGGGCCAACGTCCTGACTTTC
TRBD1 TRBJ2-3 NA TRBV3-1 CASSQARTGPDTQYF TGTGCCAGCAGCCAAGCGAGGACAGGGCCGGATACGCAGTATTTT
TRBD2 TRBJ2-3 few TRBV27 CASCRLSAGGPNTQYF TGTGCCAGCTGCCGGCTTTCGGCGGGAGGGCCAAATACGCAGTATTTT
NA TRBJ2-1 NA TRBV20-1 CSARARTRGRNEQFF TGCAGTGCTAGAGCTCGGACACGCGGGCGCAATGAGCAGTTCTTC
NA TRBJ2-1 NA TRBV5-6 CASGELGASSNEQFF TGTGCCAGCGGCGAATTAGGGGCCTCGTCCAATGAGCAGTTCTTC
NA TRBJ1-3 few TRBV4-1 CASSQHPNRGNTIYF TGCGCCAGCAGCCAACACCCGAACAGAGGAAACACCATATATTTT
NA TRBJ2-2 few TRBV7-9 CASSFLLRTGELFF TGTGCCAGCAGCTTCCTTCTAAGGACCGGGGAGCTGTTTTTT
NA TRBJ2-3 NA TRBV20-1 CSARRGNTDTQYF TGCAGTGCTAGACGGGGGAACACAGATACGCAGTATTTT
TRBD1 TRBJ1-2 many TRBV5-1 CASSPPDRGHGYTF TGCGCCAGCAGCCCACCGGACAGGGGGCATGGCTACACCTTC
NA TRBJ2-7 many TRBV11-2 CASSSRWARTPTSGEQYF TGTGCCAGCAGCTCCCGTTGGGCCAGAACCCCAACTAGTGGTGAGCAGTACTTC
NA TRBJ2-7 NA TRBV27 CASSPTTTGIGEQYF TGTGCCAGCAGTCCAACTACGACAGGAATTGGAGAGCAGTACTTC
TRBD1 TRBJ1-4 few TRBV27 CASSLSSGGGEKLFF TGTGCCAGCAGCCTCTCGTCAGGGGGCGGGGAAAAACTGTTTTTT
NA TRBJ2-5 few TRBV24-1 CATSDADRGETQYF TGTGCCACCAGTGATGCGGACCGGGGGGAGACCCAGTACTTC
NA TRBJ2-7 NA TRBV20-1 CSAYYRGGPYEQYF TGCAGTGCGTATTACAGGGGGGGCCCCTACGAGCAGTACTTC
NA TRBJ2-7 few TRBV4-3 CASSQDLSTGTYEQYF TGCGCCAGCAGCCAAGATCTTAGTACAGGGACCTACGAGCAGTACTTC
NA TRBJ1-2 many TRBV3-1 CASSKGRSSLTYTF TGTGCCAGCAGTAAAGGGAGGAGTTCCTTAACCTACACCTTC
NA TRBJ2-2 NA TRBV19 CASSIGAVTGELFF TGTGCCAGTAGTATAGGAGCGGTGACCGGGGAGCTGTTTTTT
NA TRBJ2-5 NA TRBV4-3 CASSQVLGRTQETQYF TGCGCCAGCAGCCAAGTACTTGGGAGGACACAAGAGACCCAGTACTTC
NA TRBJ2-1 NA TRBV9 CASSVAWASSSYNEQFF TGTGCCAGCAGCGTAGCTTGGGCCTCGAGCTCCTACAATGAGCAGTTCTTC
NA TRBJ2-5 few TRBV9 CASSVGATSETQYF TGTGCCAGCAGCGTAGGTGCGACAAGTGAGACCCAGTACTTC
TRBD2 TRBJ2-1 few TRBV5-1 CASSPGGSINEQFF TGCGCCAGCAGCCCGGGGGGGAGTATTAATGAGCAGTTCTTC
NA TRBJ2-3 NA TRBV6-2/TRBV6-3 CASSYGEKVEDTQYF TGTGCCAGCAGTTACGGGGAAAAGGTGGAAGATACGCAGTATTTT
TRBD2 TRBJ2-7 few TRBV7-6 CASSLGPASGRGEQYF TGTGCCAGCAGCTTAGGTCCGGCTAGCGGGAGAGGCGAGCAGTACTTC
NA TRBJ2-7 NA TRBV5-6 CASSLGLQDLYEQYF TGTGCCAGCAGCTTGGGCTTACAGGACCTCTACGAGCAGTACTTC
TRBD2 TRBJ2-1 few TRBV3-1 CASSQPGGTSGRNEQFF TGTGCCAGCAGCCAACCTGGCGGGACTAGCGGGCGCAATGAGCAGTTCTTC
NA TRBJ2-2 few TRBV4-1 CASSPIQGANTGELFF TGCGCCAGCAGCCCTATACAGGGTGCGAACACCGGGGAGCTGTTTTTT
TRBD1 TRBJ1-2 few TRBV27 CASRQTGTEDGYTF TGTGCCAGCAGACAAACAGGGACAGAAGATGGCTACACCTTC